This TCR beta chain comes out of a study of blood T cell repertoires in COVID-19. Source study methods: Using reference gene primer amplification, nucleated cell counts were estimated. TCRdb keeps only in-frame clones here, not all; method: immunoSEQ multiplex PCR. D and trimming come from the DNA, and the V and J calls and clone size come from that table. The repertoire includes 48,000 or so clones, 85% to 90% of them detected once, and over 4.5% sits in the top ten. The table lists this clone with a few counts. Germline V lookup: CDR1 SEHNR, CDR2 FQNEAQ (reference sequence). The CDR3 has 13 residues. After removal of 3 bases from V and 7 bases from J, the junction contained 3 bases not matched to a gene.

The TCR sequence derives from a woman in her sixties with acute or convalescent COVID-19. The chain uses TRBV7-9 and TRBJ1-1; 9 bases fit TRBD1. The source material was peripheral blood. DNA for the CDR3: TGTGCCAGCAGCTTCGGGACAGGGCGTGAAGCTTTCTTT. Translation gives CASSFGTGREAFF.